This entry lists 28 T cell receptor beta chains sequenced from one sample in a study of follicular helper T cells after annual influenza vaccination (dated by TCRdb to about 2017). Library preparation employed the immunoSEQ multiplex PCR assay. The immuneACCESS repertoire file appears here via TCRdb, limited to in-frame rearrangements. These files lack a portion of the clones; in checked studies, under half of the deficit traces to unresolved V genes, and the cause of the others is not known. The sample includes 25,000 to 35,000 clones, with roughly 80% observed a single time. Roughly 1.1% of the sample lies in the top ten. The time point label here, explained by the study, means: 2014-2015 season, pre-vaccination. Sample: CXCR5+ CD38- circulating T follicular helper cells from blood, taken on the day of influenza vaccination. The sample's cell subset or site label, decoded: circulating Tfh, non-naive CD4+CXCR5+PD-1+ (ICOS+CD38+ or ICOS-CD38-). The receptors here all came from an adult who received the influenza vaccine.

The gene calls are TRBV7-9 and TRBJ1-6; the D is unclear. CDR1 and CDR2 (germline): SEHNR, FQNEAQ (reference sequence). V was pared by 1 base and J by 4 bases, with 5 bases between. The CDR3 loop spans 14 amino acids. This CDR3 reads CASSLEQYNSPLHF. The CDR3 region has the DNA TGTGCCAGCAGCTTAGAACAGTATAATTCACCCCTCCACTTT.

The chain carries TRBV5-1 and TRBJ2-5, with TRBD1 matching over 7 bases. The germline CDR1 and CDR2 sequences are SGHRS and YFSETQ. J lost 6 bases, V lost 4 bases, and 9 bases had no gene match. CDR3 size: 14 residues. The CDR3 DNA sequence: TGCGCCAGCAGCCTGGGGACAGCGTCCCAGACCCAGTACTTC. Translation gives CASSLGTASQTQYF.

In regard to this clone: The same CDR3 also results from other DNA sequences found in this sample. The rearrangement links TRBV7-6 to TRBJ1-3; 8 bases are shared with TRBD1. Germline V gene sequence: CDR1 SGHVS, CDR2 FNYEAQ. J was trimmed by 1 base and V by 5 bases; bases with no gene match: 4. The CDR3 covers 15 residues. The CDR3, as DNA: TGTGCCAGCAGCCCACAGGGGGGATCTGGAAACACCATATATTTT. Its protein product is CASSPQGGSGNTIYF.

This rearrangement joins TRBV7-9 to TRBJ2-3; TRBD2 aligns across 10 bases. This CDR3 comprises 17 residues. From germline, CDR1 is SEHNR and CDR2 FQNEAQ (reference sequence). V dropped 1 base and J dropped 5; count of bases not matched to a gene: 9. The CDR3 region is CASSLGLEREGQDTQYF. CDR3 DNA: TGTGCCAGCAGCTTAGGCCTGGAGCGGGAGGGCCAAGATACGCAGTATTTT. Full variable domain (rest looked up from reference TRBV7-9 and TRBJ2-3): DTGVSQNPRHKITKRGQNVTFRCDPISEHNRLYWYRQTLGQGPEFLTYFQNEAQLEKSRLLSDRFSAERPKGSFSTLEIQRTEQGDSAMYLCASSLGLEREGQDTQYFGPGTRLTVL.

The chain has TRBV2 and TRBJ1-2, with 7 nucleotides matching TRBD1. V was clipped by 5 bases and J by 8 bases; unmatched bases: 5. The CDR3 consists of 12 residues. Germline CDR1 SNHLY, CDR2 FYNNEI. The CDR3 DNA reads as TGTGCCAGCAGTTACAGGGGAGTCGGCTACACCTTC. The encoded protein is CASSYRGVGYTF.

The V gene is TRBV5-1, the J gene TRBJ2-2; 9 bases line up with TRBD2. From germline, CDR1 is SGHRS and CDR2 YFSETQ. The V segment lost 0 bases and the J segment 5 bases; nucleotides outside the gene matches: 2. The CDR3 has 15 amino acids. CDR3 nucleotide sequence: TGCGCCAGCAGCTTGGGACTAGCGGTTACCGGGGAGCTGTTTTTT. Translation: CASSLGLAVTGELFF.

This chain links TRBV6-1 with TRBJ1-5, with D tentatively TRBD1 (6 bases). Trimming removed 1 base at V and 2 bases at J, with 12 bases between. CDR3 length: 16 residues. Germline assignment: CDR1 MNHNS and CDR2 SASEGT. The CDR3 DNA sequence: TGTGCCAGCAGTGAAGGGGTACAGGGTGGCAATCAGCCCCAGCATTTT. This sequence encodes CASSEGVQGGNQPQHF.

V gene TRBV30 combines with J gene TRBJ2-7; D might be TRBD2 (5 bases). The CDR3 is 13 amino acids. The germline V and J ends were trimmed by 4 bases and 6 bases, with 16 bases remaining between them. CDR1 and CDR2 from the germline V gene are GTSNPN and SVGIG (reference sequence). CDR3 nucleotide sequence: TGTGCCTGGAAGGGCGGGTACAGATTCGAGCAGTACTTC. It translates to CAWKGGYRFEQYF.

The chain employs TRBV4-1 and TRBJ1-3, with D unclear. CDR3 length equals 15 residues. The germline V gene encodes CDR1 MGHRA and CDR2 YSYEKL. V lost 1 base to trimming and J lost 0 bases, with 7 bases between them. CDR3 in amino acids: CASSQGSSSGNTIYF. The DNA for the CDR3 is TGCGCCAGCAGCCAAGGGTCGAGCTCTGGAAACACCATATATTTT.

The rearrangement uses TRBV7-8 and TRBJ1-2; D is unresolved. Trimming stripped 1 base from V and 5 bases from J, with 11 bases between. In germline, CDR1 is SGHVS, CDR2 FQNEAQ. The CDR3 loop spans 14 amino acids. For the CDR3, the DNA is TGTGCCAGCAGCTTAGGGTCCGGACTTTATGGCTACACCTTC. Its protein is CASSLGSGLYGYTF.

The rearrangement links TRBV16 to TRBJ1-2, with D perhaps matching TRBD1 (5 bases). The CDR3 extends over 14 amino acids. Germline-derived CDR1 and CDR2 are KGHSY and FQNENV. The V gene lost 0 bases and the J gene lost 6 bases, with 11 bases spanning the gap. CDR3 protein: CASSQSVGLDGYTF. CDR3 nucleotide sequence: TGTGCCAGCAGCCAATCGGTGGGGCTGGATGGCTACACCTTC.

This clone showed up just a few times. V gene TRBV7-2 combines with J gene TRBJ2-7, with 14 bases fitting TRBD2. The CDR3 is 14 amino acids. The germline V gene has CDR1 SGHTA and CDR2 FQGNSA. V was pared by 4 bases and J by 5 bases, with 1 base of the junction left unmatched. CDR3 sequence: CASSSGLAGDEQYF. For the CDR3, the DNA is TGTGCCAGCAGCTCGGGACTAGCGGGAGACGAGCAGTACTTC.

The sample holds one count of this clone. CDR3 amino acids: CASSQESRGLGWETQYF. The CDR3 DNA reads as TGCGCCAGCAGCCAAGAAAGCCGGGGACTAGGGTGGGAGACCCAGTACTTC. V usage is TRBV4-1 and J usage is TRBJ2-5, with 8 bases aligning to TRBD2. CDR3 length: 17 residues. CDR1 and CDR2 from the germline V gene are MGHRA and YSYEKL. The V and J ends lost 0 bases and 5 bases, in that order; junction bases with no gene match: 11.

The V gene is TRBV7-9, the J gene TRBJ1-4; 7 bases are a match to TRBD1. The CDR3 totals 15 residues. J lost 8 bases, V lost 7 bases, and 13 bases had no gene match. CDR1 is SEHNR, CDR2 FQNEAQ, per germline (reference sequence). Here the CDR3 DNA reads TGTGCCAGCACCCCCCAGGGGGGTGGGGGAGAAAAACTGTTTTTT. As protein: CASTPQGGGGEKLFF.

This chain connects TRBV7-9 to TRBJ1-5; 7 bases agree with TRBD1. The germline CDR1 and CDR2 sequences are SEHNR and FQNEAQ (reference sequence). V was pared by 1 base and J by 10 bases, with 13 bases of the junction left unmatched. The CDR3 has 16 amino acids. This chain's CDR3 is CASSLGEGRGLHPQHF. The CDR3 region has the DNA TGTGCCAGCAGCTTAGGTGAGGGCAGGGGGTTGCATCCCCAGCATTTT.

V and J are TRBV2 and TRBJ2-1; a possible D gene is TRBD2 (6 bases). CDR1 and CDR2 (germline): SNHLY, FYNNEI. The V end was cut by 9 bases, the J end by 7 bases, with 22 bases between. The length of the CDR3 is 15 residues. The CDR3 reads CARVNSRSGLNEQFF. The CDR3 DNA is TGTGCCAGGGTGAACAGCCGGAGCGGGTTGAATGAGCAGTTCTTC.

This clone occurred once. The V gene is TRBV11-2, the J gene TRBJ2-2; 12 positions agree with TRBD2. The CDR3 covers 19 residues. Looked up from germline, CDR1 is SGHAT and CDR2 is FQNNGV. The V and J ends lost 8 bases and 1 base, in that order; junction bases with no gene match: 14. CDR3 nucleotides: TGTGCCAGCCGGAAGTCGGCTAGCGGGAGGGCCGGGAACACCGGGGAGCTGTTTTTT. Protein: CASRKSASGRAGNTGELFF.

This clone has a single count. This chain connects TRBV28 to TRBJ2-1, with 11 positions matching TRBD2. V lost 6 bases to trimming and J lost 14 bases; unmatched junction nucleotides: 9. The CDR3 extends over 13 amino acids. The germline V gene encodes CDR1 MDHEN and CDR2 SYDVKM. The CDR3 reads CASRPGLAEREFF. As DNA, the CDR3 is TGTGCCAGCAGACCGGGACTAGCGGAAAGGGAGTTCTTC.

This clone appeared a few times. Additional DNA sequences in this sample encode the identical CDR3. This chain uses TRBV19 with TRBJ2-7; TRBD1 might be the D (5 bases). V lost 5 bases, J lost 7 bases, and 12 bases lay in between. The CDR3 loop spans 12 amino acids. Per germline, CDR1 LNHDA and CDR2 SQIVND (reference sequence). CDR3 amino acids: CASSLQQEEQYF. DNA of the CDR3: TGTGCCAGTAGTTTGCAACAGGAGGAGCAGTACTTC.

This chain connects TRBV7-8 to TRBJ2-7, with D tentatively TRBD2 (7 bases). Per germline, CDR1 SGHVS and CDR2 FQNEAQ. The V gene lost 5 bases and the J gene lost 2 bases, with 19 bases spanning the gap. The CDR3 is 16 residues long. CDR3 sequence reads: CASSRLGGGSAYEQYF. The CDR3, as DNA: TGTGCCAGCAGCCGCCTGGGGGGCGGGAGTGCCTACGAGCAGTACTTC.

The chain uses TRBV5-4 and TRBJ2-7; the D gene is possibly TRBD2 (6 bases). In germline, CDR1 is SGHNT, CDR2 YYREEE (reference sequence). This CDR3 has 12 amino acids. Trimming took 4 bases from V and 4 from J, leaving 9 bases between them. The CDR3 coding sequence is TGTGCCAGCAGCAAGACTAGTTACGAGCAGTACTTC. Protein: CASSKTSYEQYF.

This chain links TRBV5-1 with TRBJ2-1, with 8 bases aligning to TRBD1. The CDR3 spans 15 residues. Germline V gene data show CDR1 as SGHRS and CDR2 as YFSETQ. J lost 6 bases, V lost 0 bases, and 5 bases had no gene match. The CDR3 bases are TGCGCCAGCAGCTTGGGGACAGGGAAGGGCAATGAGCAGTTCTTC. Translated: CASSLGTGKGNEQFF.

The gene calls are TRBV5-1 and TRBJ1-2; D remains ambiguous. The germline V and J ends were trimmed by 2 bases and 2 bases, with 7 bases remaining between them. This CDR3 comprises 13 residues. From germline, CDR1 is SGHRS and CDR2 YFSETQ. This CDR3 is CASSFRENYGYTF. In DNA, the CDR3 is TGCGCCAGCAGCTTCCGGGAAAACTATGGCTACACCTTC.

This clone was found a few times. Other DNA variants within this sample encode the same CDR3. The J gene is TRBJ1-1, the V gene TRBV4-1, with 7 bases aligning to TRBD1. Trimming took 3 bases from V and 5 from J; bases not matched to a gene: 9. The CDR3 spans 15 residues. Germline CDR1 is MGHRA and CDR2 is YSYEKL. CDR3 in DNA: TGCGCCAGCAGCCAGGACGACAGGGTAGGGACTGAAGCTTTCTTT. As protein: CASSQDDRVGTEAFF.

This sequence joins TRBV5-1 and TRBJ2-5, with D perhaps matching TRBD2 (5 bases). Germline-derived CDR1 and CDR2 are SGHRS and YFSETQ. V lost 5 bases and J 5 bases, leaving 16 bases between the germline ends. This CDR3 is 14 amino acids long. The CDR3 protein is CASRQRGGPETQYF. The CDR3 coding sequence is TGCGCCAGCAGACAGCGAGGAGGTCCTGAGACCCAGTACTTC. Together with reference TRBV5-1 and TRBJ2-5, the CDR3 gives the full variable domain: KAGVTQTPRYLIKTRGQQVTLSCSPISGHRSVSWYQQTPGQGLQFLFEYFSETQRNKGNFPGRFSGRQFSNSRSEMNVSTLELGDSALYLCASRQRGGPETQYFGPGTRLLVL.

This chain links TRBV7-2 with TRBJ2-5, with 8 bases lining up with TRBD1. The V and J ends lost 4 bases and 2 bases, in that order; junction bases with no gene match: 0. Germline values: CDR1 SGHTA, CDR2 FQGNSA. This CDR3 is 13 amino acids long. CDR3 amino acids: CASSYRGQETQYF. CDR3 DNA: TGTGCCAGCAGCTACAGGGGGCAAGAGACCCAGTACTTC.

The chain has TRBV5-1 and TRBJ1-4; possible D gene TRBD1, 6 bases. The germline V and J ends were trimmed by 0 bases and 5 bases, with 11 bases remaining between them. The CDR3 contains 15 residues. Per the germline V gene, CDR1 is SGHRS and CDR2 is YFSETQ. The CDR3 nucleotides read TGCGCCAGCAGCTTGGGGGGACAAAAAAATGAAAAACTGTTTTTT. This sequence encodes CASSLGGQKNEKLFF.

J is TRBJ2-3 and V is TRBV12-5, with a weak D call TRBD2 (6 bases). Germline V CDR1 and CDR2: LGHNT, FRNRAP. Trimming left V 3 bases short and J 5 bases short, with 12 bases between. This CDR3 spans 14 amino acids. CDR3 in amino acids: CASGFGGFGDTQYF. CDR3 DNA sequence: TGTGCTAGTGGTTTCGGGGGTTTTGGAGATACGCAGTATTTT.